These 5 T cell receptor beta chains came from one sample sequenced in a study of OX40 agonist ivuxolimab in advanced cancers. Clones were sequenced by immunoSEQ multiplex PCR, and TCRdb holds only the in-frame ones, with some missing. The sample contains 80,000 to 130,000 clones, approximately 90% of which appear only once. The sequenced sample was CD4+ or CD8+ T cells sorted from blood, obtained in a trial of the OX40 agonist ivuxolimab. These receptors all come from an adult with an advanced solid tumor such as melanoma, head and neck, liver or kidney cancer.

The CDR3 nucleotides read TGTGCCAGCAGCGTAGCGGGACTAGCGGGAGTCGGTCCGACTGAGCAGTTCTTC. Translation: CASSVAGLAGVGPTEQFF. This chain links TRBV9 with TRBJ2-1; 14 bases agree with TRBD2. The germline V gene has CDR1 SGDLS and CDR2 YYNGEE. The CDR3 has 18 amino acids. Trimming cost V 0 bases and J 9 bases; bases outside gene matches: 11.

This chain connects TRBV9 to TRBJ2-3; D gene uncertain. The CDR3 is made up of 14 amino acids. The V end lost 6 bases, the J end lost 2 bases, and 13 bases lay between the germline ends. The germline gives CDR1 SGDLS, CDR2 YYNGEE. CDR3 in amino acids: CASNNPDLTDTQYF. The CDR3 DNA follows: TGTGCCAGCAACAATCCGGACCTCACAGATACGCAGTATTTT.

V gene TRBV28 combines with J gene TRBJ2-7; 7 nucleotides match TRBD1. Germline V lookup: CDR1 MDHEN, CDR2 SYDVKM. The CDR3 contains 15 residues. V lost 4 bases to trimming and J lost 2 bases; unmatched junction nucleotides: 8. CDR3 coding DNA: TGTGCCAGCAGTTCAGGGGGACAGTCCGCCTACGAGCAGTACTTC. This codes for CASSSGGQSAYEQYF.

This clone was detected only once. The CDR3 loop reads CASSLVASDGGGRETQYF. The CDR3 DNA reads as TGTGCCAGCAGCTTAGTTGCTTCGGATGGGGGGGGCCGAGAGACCCAGTACTTC. The chain joins TRBV7-2 to TRBJ2-5, with D maybe TRBD2 (7 bases). CDR1 SGHTA and CDR2 FQGNSA come from the germline V gene. V lost 1 base and J 4 bases, leaving 22 bases between the germline ends. The CDR3 is made up of 18 amino acids.

The chain uses TRBV6-5 and TRBJ2-7, with TRBD2 identical over 12 bases. The CDR3 runs to 14 residues. Germline V lookup: CDR1 MNHEY, CDR2 SVGAGI. The V gene end was trimmed by 5 bases and the J gene end by 1 base; junction bases not matched to a gene: 0. CDR3 nucleotides: TGTGCCAGCAGTCTAGCGGGAGGGTCCTACGAGCAGTACTTC. Protein product: CASSLAGGSYEQYF.